The present T cell receptor (beta chain) was sequenced within a study of blood T cell repertoires in COVID-19. Study as a whole: Nucleic acid was either cDNA or gDNA, and it came from T cells, B-cell-depleted T cells, or PBMCs.

Measured with immunoSEQ multiplex PCR; TCRdb has only the in-frame clones, and not every one. The sample lists about 210,000 clones, over 75% seen once, with around 8.8% in the top ten. In terms of age and location, participants ranged from about 18 to 100 years and lived in about two dozen US areas. Cohort allocation depended upon clinical history that participants reported. Germline V CDR1 and CDR2: SGHTA, FQGTGA. This CDR3 region has 13 residues. V was pared by 4 bases and J by 3 bases, with 9 bases between. The chain employs TRBV7-3 and TRBJ1-1; no clear D gene. The TCR was taken from a man aged 35-49 years who had recovered from COVID-19. The sequenced material came from PBMCs or T cells enriched from blood (not recorded which). The CDR3 is CASSSGRHTEAFF. The CDR3 bases are TGTGCCAGCAGCTCAGGAAGGCACACTGAAGCTTTCTTT.